Below are 9 T cell receptor beta chains sequenced from a single sample in a study of CD4 T cells in relation to SARS-CoV-2 and coronaviruses. Before the COVID-19 pandemic, during about 2010-2018, CD4+ T cells were taken from unexposed donors. The table came from immunoSEQ multiplex PCR; TCRdb's copy has only in-frame clones and leaves some out. Among tens of thousands of clones, approximately 94% were seen once, and the ten largest hold roughly 0.14%. Sequenced material: naive CD4+ T cells from PBMCs. Subset: naive CD4+ T cells isolated by negative enrichment. These receptors were taken from a human donor in good health.

The genes are TRBV4-1 and TRBJ1-1; D remains ambiguous. The germline CDR1 and CDR2 sequences are MGHRA and YSYEKL. This CDR3 is 16 amino acids long. Trimming took off 1 base at V and 3 bases at J, with 15 bases between the two ends. The CDR3 spells CASSQVGSKRDTEAFF. The CDR3 DNA follows: TGCGCCAGCAGCCAAGTGGGGTCAAAGAGGGACACTGAAGCTTTCTTT.

The V and J genes are TRBV27 and TRBJ2-3; D is unclear. The ends were cut back, 5 bases at V and 3 bases at J, with 6 bases in the middle. The germline gives CDR1 MNHEY, CDR2 SMNVEV (reference sequence). The CDR3 is made up of 12 amino acids. In DNA, the CDR3 is TGTGCCAGCAGTGGACGGACAGATACGCAGTATTTT. This encodes CASSGRTDTQYF.

The chain recombines TRBV19 with TRBJ2-7, with D uncertain. Trimming removed 7 bases at V and 5 bases at J, with 18 bases between. The germline gives CDR1 LNHDA, CDR2 SQIVND (reference sequence). This CDR3 region has 14 residues. The CDR3 DNA reads as TGTGCCAGTAATCTTAGGGAAGACCCCCACGAGCAGTACTTC. The encoded protein is CASNLREDPHEQYF.

The gene calls are TRBV21-1 and TRBJ2-7; TRBD1, the table's D call, lacks a check against the DNA. TRBV21-1 is tagged as a pseudogene. The CDR3 is 16 residues long. The CDR3 DNA is TGTGCCAGCAGACCGAGGAGGGGGACAGATACCTACGAGCAGTACTTC. Translated: CASRPRRGTDTYEQYF.

The chain carries TRBV5-1 and TRBJ2-3; 8 bases map to TRBD1. V was clipped by 4 bases and J by 6 bases; unmatched bases: 7. The CDR3 loop spans 14 amino acids. Germline CDR1 SGHRS, CDR2 YFSETQ. The CDR3, as DNA: TGCGCCAGCAGCACGAGGGCAGGGGGCGATACGCAGTATTTT. Residues: CASSTRAGGDTQYF.

The gene calls are TRBV30 and TRBJ2-5; no firm D call. The V gene lost 8 bases and the J gene lost 6 bases, with 22 bases spanning the gap. This CDR3 has 14 residues. CDR1 GTSNPN and CDR2 SVGIG come from the germline V gene (reference sequence). DNA for the CDR3: TGTGCCCTCAGCCCCCCTGCGCCCGCTCAGACCCAGTACTTC. Translation: CALSPPAPAQTQYF.

The V and J genes are TRBV2 and TRBJ1-5, with D possibly being TRBD1 (5 bases). CDR1 is SNHLY and CDR2 is FYNNEI in the germline V gene. CDR3 length: 14 residues. V was shortened by 3 bases and J by 1 base, with 7 bases between the two germline ends. The CDR3 region is CASSEGLSNQPQHF. As DNA, the CDR3 is TGTGCCAGCAGTGAGGGACTGAGCAATCAGCCCCAGCATTTT.

The chain couples TRBV7-6 to TRBJ1-5; 9 nucleotides align to TRBD1. The V gene end was trimmed by 5 bases and the J gene end by 7 bases; junction bases not matched to a gene: 3. This CDR3 has 13 amino acids. Germline V lookup: CDR1 SGHVS, CDR2 FNYEAQ. The CDR3 DNA reads as TGTGCCAGCAGCCAAGACAGGGGGCAGCCCCAGCATTTT. Translating gives CASSQDRGQPQHF.

The rearrangement links TRBV19 to TRBJ1-5; 7 bases line up with TRBD1. The CDR3 has 18 amino acids. J gave up 0 bases and V 2 bases, and 10 bases lay outside the gene matches. The germline V gene encodes CDR1 LNHDA and CDR2 SQIVND (reference sequence). The CDR3 DNA sequence: TGTGCCAGTAGTATATCAAGGGGGCGTATGTATAGCAATCAGCCCCAGCATTTT. It is translated as CASSISRGRMYSNQPQHF.